This T cell receptor beta chain was captured by sequencing in a study of shared clonotypes between healthy human individuals. Study overall: Plates per donor: three CD4 naive, three CD4 memory, two CD8 naive, one CD8 memory.

This clone appeared once. Its antigen is not known. Profiled with immunoSEQ multiplex PCR; TCRdb holds only in-frame clones, not every one. There are more than 2,000,000 clones in the sample; approximately 93% occur only once, and around 0.4% lies in the top ten. Nashville, Tennessee was home to all donors, who were Caucasian adults. Partitioning of CD4+ cells yielded a CD45RA+ naive subset and a CD45RA-negative memory subset. General study results and limits: Compared with memory subsets, naive subsets generally had larger estimated richness.

V lost 3 bases to trimming and J lost 7 bases, with 12 bases between them. There are 13 residues in the CDR3. Germline V gene sequence: CDR1 SGHDN, CDR2 FVKESK. This TCR was recovered from a young man in good health. Some clones in this sample may be carry-over from other donors' samples. Sequencing was done on a sample of naive CD4+ T cells from PBMCs. The subset here: CD45RA+ positively selected. The chain joins TRBV14 to TRBJ1-1; TRBD1 might be the D (5 bases). CDR3 nucleotides: TGTGCCAGCAGCCAGGGGCTGCAGGGTGAAGCTTTCTTT. This gives the protein CASSQGLQGEAFF. The full variable domain, its missing parts supplied by reference TRBV14 and TRBJ1-1, is EAGVTQFPSHSVIEKGQTVTLRCDPISGHDNLYWYRRVMGKEIKFLLHFVKESKQDESGMPNNRFLAERTGGTYSTLKVQPAELEDSGVYFCASSQGLQGEAFFGQGTRLTVV.